This passage covers 3 T cell receptor beta chains from one sample sequenced in a study of blood T cell repertoires in COVID-19 (dated by TCRdb to the early 2020s). The protocol used for the library was the immunoSEQ multiplex PCR assay. Sourced from immuneACCESS, this table was stored by TCRdb with only in-frame sequences that have V and J called. A share of the clones is absent; for the studies checked, an unresolved V gene accounts for under half, and the remainder has no known explanation. The sample records approximately 150,000 clones, just over 85% of which are singletons. Around 8.4% of the sample comes from the top ten. Sequenced material: peripheral blood. The source is a woman aged 60-75 years with acute or convalescent COVID-19.

The rearrangement joins TRBV12-3 or TRBV12-4 to TRBJ1-2; D is possibly TRBD1 (5 bases). The CDR3 extends over 13 amino acids. With 3 bases removed from V and 4 bases from J, the gap between germline ends came to 9 bases. The CDR3 DNA reads as TGTGCCAGCAGTTTCGGCAGGGCCTATGGCTACACCTTC. Translation gives CASSFGRAYGYTF.

The rearrangement links TRBV5-1 to TRBJ2-5, with 8 bases matching TRBD2. The CDR3 loop spans 14 amino acids. Germline V gene data show CDR1 as SGHRS and CDR2 as YFSETQ. After removal of 4 bases from V and 5 bases from J, the junction contained 7 bases not matched to a gene. The CDR3 nucleotides read TGCGCCAGCAGCCCCGGGACTAGTTTCGAGACCCAGTACTTC. Translating it yields CASSPGTSFETQYF.

This clone is a singleton in its sample. This is likely an artifact of a read error, given a far larger clone one base away. This CDR3 is also generated by other DNA sequences in the sample. The chain joins TRBV11-2 to TRBJ2-7, with D tentatively TRBD2 (7 bases). CDR1 is SGHAT and CDR2 is FQNNGV in the germline V gene. This CDR3 is built from 16 residues. The V end was cut by 0 bases, the J end by 6 bases, with 18 bases between. The CDR3 protein is CASSLDGGAGGGEQYF. The CDR3 DNA sequence: TGTGCCAGCAGCTTAGATGGGGGGGCAGGCGGGGGCGAGCAGTACTTC.